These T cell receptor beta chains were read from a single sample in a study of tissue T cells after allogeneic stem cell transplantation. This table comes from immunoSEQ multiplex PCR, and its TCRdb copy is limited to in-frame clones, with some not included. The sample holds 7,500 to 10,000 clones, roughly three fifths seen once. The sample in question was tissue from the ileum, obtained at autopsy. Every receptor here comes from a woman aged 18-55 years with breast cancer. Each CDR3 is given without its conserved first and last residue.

CDR3 protein: ASSLGAGTGVFAQY
J gene: TRBJ2-7
CDR3 length: 14
V gene: TRBV4-2

CDR3 protein: ASSTGGETQY
J gene: TRBJ2-5
CDR3 length: 10
V gene: TRBV6-2/TRBV6-3

CDR3 protein: ASSLVGGRYTEAF
J gene: TRBJ1-1
CDR3 length: 13
V gene: TRBV7-2

CDR3 protein: ASSHLGGTDTQY
J gene: TRBJ2-3
CDR3 length: 12
V gene: TRBV4-3

CDR3 protein: ASSLGAGRGSNYGYT
J gene: TRBJ1-2
CDR3 length: 15
V gene: TRBV7-2

CDR3 protein: ASSVDFGELF
J gene: TRBJ2-2
CDR3 length: 10
V gene: TRBV5-1

CDR3 protein: ASSPGEGGNEKLF
J gene: TRBJ1-4
CDR3 length: 13
V gene: TRBV28

CDR3 protein: ASSLKYEQY
J gene: TRBJ2-7
CDR3 length: 9
V gene: TRBV7-9

CDR3 protein: ASSPGTQETQY
J gene: TRBJ2-5
CDR3 length: 11
V gene: TRBV19

CDR3 protein: ASSSWGSTDTQY
J gene: TRBJ2-3
CDR3 length: 12
V gene: TRBV19

CDR3 protein: ASSIDATSRAGNTEAF
J gene: TRBJ1-1
CDR3 length: 16
V gene: TRBV19

CDR3 protein: ASSQHQGGDTEAF
J gene: TRBJ1-1
CDR3 length: 13
V gene: TRBV28

CDR3 protein: ASSEPKTRRETQY
J gene: TRBJ2-5
CDR3 length: 13
V gene: TRBV6-1

CDR3 protein: ASSVGTGSAYEQY
J gene: TRBJ2-7
CDR3 length: 13
V gene: TRBV9

CDR3 protein: ASSPNRDEQY
J gene: TRBJ2-7
CDR3 length: 10
V gene: TRBV11-1

CDR3 protein: AWSVHVKESPLH
J gene: TRBJ1-6
CDR3 length: 12
V gene: TRBV30

CDR3 protein: ASCSGAGQETQY
J gene: TRBJ2-5
CDR3 length: 12
V gene: TRBV5-1

CDR3 protein: ASTLGQGLRYEQY
J gene: TRBJ2-7
CDR3 length: 13
V gene: TRBV5-1

CDR3 protein: AIRLDRGRNEQF
J gene: TRBJ2-1
CDR3 length: 12
V gene: TRBV10-3

CDR3 protein: ASSRGQGAQPQH
J gene: TRBJ1-5
CDR3 length: 12
V gene: TRBV28